The source of this T cell receptor beta chain is a study of T cell responses to AZD1222 COVID-19 vaccine. Study-wide findings and caveats: Among AZD1222 vaccinees, only 6 or 7 were seropositive at baseline. When two AZD1222 doses had been given, Spike-specific TCR breadth and depth rose. Females outnumbered males among donors, who were mostly white British; clonal diversity was possibly underestimated.

Some clones are missing from TCRdb's copy, which holds only in-frame ones; the method was immunoSEQ multiplex PCR. Of some 67,000 clones listed, 83% are singletons. The CDR3 is made up of 16 amino acids. The germline V gene has CDR1 KGHSH and CDR2 LQKENI. Trimming cost V 3 bases and J 9 bases; bases outside gene matches: 11. A note on this clone: No antigen is known for it.

Timing groups of about 4 and about 12 weeks for second doses were pooled. This chain links TRBV18 with TRBJ2-1, with 10 bases matching TRBD1. This sample comprised peripheral blood, obtained 28 days after the second AZD1222 dose. This clonotype originated in an adult who received the AZD1222 COVID-19 vaccine. CDR3 region: CASSPRTGGEWGEQFF. In DNA form, the CDR3 reads TGTGCCAGCTCACCCAGGACAGGGGGAGAGTGGGGTGAGCAGTTCTTC.